The sequence of this TCR beta chain was determined in a study of blood T cell repertoires in COVID-19. At the level of the study: The study drew acute and convalescent COVID-19 samples from the United States, Italy and Spain.

This CDR3 has 14 amino acids. V was cut by 6 bases and J by 9 bases, with 17 bases left in between. The germline CDR1 and CDR2 sequences are SEHNR and FQNEAQ (reference sequence). Assay: immunoSEQ multiplex PCR; the TCRdb copy retains only in-frame clones and omits some. Among 60,000 or so clones listed, 65% to 90% were seen once. The sequence was obtained from a human donor in a cohort sampled during active COVID-19. V gene TRBV7-9 combines with J gene TRBJ1-4, with D possibly TRBD1 on 5 matching bases. The sample was peripheral blood. The CDR3 sequence is CASSPDTGTKKLFF. The CDR3 DNA reads TGTGCCAGCAGTCCTGATACCGGGACTAAAAAACTGTTTTTT. Full variable domain (rest looked up from reference TRBV7-9 and TRBJ1-4): DTGVSQNPRHKITKRGQNVTFRCDPISEHNRLYWYRQTLGQGPEFLTYFQNEAQLEKSRLLSDRFSAERPKGSFSTLEIQRTEQGDSAMYLCASSPDTGTKKLFFGSGTQLSVL.